These T cell receptor beta chains were read from a single sample in a study of cytomegalovirus exposure and HLA in healthy donors. Clones were read by immunoSEQ multiplex PCR, and TCRdb kept only the in-frame ones, dropping some. The data show 150,000 to 200,000 clones, approximately 75% seen once. The specimen was PBMCs. Source of these receptors: a girl under 18 in good health and CMV-seronegative. The CDR3 runs from the conserved cysteine through the conserved F or W.

TRBJ2-7 | TRBV5-1 | CASSSTGGLAGEQYF
TRBJ1-5 | TRBV27 | CASSPMGGDGRPQHF
TRBJ2-2 | TRBV6-1 | CASSTGQGGTGELFF
TRBJ1-5 | TRBV5-1 | CASSLAGDSNQPQHF
TRBJ2-7 | TRBV4-1 | CASSRLQGVHEQCF
TRBJ1-1 | TRBV9 | CASSPTGANTEAFF
TRBJ2-7 | TRBV9 | CASSGGTGTFSYEQYF
TRBJ1-1 | TRBV6-5 | CASSELRGWTEAFF
TRBJ1-2 | TRBV29-1 | CSVGREDYGYTF
TRBJ2-5 | TRBV27 | CASSLGSSGGGETQYF
TRBJ1-1 | TRBV28 | CASSLFLQVPNTEAFF
TRBJ2-3 | TRBV4-1 | CASSQLLGFPDTQYF
TRBJ1-2 | TRBV5-1 | CASSLLETNYGYTF
TRBJ1-1 | TRBV12-5 | CASGLVAGGEAFF
TRBJ2-1 | TRBV12-5 | CASGLLRTSGGLDEQFF
TRBJ1-4 | TRBV11-2 | CASSPGTGVNEKLFF
TRBJ1-1 | TRBV7-3 | CASSPGRDTEAFF
TRBJ1-5 | TRBV7-2 | CASSSAAQPQHF
TRBJ1-1 | TRBV7-9 | CASSLGGGWAEAFF